The present TCR beta chain was sequenced within a study of blood T cell repertoires in COVID-19. On this clone: Other DNA sequences in the same sample also yield this CDR3.

CDR3 length: 12 residues. CDR1 ENHRY and CDR2 SYGVKD come from the germline V gene. Trimming shortened V by 9 bases and J by 2 bases, and 10 bases separated the two germline ends. The authors' processing: Counts of nucleated cells, estimated from reference gene primer amplification, were obtained. Profiled with immunoSEQ multiplex PCR; TCRdb holds only in-frame clones, not every one. Clonal size and the V and J genes are those of that table, whereas D and trimming came from the DNA. Here the sample spans a few hundred thousand clones, approximately 84% being singletons. The chain recombines TRBV10-3 with TRBJ1-1, with TRBD1 as a possible D gene (6 bases). This TCR came from a middle-aged man who had recovered from COVID-19. The sequenced material came from PBMCs or T cells enriched from blood (not recorded which). The CDR3 DNA reads as TGTGCCATTTCGACAGGCAACACTGAAGCTTTCTTT. It yields the protein CAISTGNTEAFF.